This T cell receptor beta chain is drawn from a study of blood T cell repertoires in COVID-19 (dated by TCRdb to the early 2020s). Context from the whole study: Samples covering the acute and convalescent phases of COVID-19 were provided by collaborators in the United States, Italy and Spain. The samples were drawn from two sources: the first 160 participants of the ongoing ImmuneRACE study, and 950 to 1,500 subjects contributed by 6 global collaborators. The prospective study material was composed of cDNA or gDNA derived from T cells, B-cell-depleted T cells, or PBMCs. Where available, HLA class I and class II types were obtained from metadata supplied by the sample provider rather than from assay-based typing. The dataset comprised deeply sampled blood TCRbeta repertoires from subjects exposed to, actively infected with, or recovered from COVID-19. The sample metadata nearly always contained a de-identified subject ID, COVID-19 status, age in years and sex. A freely available public database, intended as a resource for researchers studying the immune response to SARS-CoV-2, is where the repertoires were released. What the study reported, not specific to this receptor: Clinical and demographic metadata were provided uncurated, with the amount varying by source and participant.

TCRbeta CDR3 regions were amplified from genomic DNA using the immunoSEQ Assay, a bias-controlled multiplex PCR. Turning to the authors' computational methods: Nucleated cell counts per sample were estimated from amplification of reference gene primers within the assay. To quantify the absolute abundance of each unique TCRbeta CDR3 rearrangement, sequence reads were collapsed and filtered. Productive Simpson clonality was computed per sample as the square root of Simpson's diversity index over productive rearrangements. This immuneACCESS table, as held by TCRdb, lists in-frame sequences with V and J called but not all clones. Of the missing ones, under half trace to an unresolved V gene in checked studies; the others have no known cause. That table is the source of V, J and clone size, and D and trimming were worked out from the DNA. The table for this sample lists over 150,000 clones; roughly 86% of them were counted only once. The top ten clones comprise 2.7% of the sample.

The sample holds a few counts of this clone. The antigen it recognizes is unknown. Per-nucleotide qualities are absent, and no much larger clonotype sits a single base away. Each collaborating institution followed its own protocols to collect whole blood in K2EDTA tubes. Collaborator samples were shipped for TCRbeta analysis as frozen whole blood, isolated PBMCs, or DNA extracted from either sample type. At the junction V is shortened by 6 bases and J by 5 bases, with 14 bases in between. The cysteine opens and the phenylalanine closes a CDR3 of 14 amino acids. The sequence is cut down to CDR3 DNA, 42 bases in frame from base 1. The germline V gene (reference sequence) gives CDR1 as MNHNY and CDR2 as SVGAGI.

The source of this sequence is a man aged 40-55 years with active or convalescent COVID-19. The sample was peripheral blood. The chain is encoded by TRBV6-6 joined to TRBJ2-4; perhaps TRBD2 is the D gene, with 6 bases matching. The DNA sequence is given as TGTGCCAGCAGCTCGGGGGTTAGGGAAAACATTCAGTACTTC. Its product reads: CASSSGVRENIQYF.